This TCR beta chain was sequenced for a study of shared clonotypes between healthy human individuals. The protocol was immunoSEQ multiplex PCR, while the TCRdb copy is restricted to in-frame clones and leaves out a portion. The sample carries around 2,000,000 clones, approximately 94% recorded once. Naive CD8 isolation took CD45RO-negative cells positively selected for CCR7 and excluded terminally differentiated effector memory CD45RA+ cells. This TCR was recovered from a man between 18 and 29 years old in good health. Sample: naive CD8+ T cells sorted from blood.

Here the CDR3 DNA reads TGCAGCGGCGCGGAGGGAGCCTATGGCTACACCTTC. It encodes CSGAEGAYGYTF. The chain uses TRBV29-1 and TRBJ1-2; D is uncertain. The length of the CDR3 is 12 residues. CDR1 and CDR2 (germline): SQVTM, ANQGSEA. With 7 bases removed from V and 4 bases from J, the gap between germline ends came to 13 bases.